Following are 4 T cell receptor beta chains from one sample sequenced in a study of blood T cell repertoires in COVID-19. The table came from immunoSEQ multiplex PCR; TCRdb's copy has only in-frame clones and leaves some out. The sample yields fewer than 180,000 clones, around 86% seen once. Sample: peripheral blood. These receptors were collected from a man aged 65-85 years with acute or convalescent COVID-19.

The chain uses TRBV3-1 (or the pseudogene TRBV3-2) and TRBJ1-5, with a weak D call TRBD1 (5 bases). With 1 base removed from V and 6 bases from J, the gap between germline ends came to 13 bases. The CDR3 covers 15 residues. Germline V CDR1 and CDR2: LGHDT, YNNKEL (reference sequence). The DNA of the CDR3 is TGTGCCAGCAGCCAAGCCACGGGCGGGGGTCAGCCCCAGCATTTT. Its protein product is CASSQATGGGQPQHF.

This rearrangement joins TRBV5-8 to TRBJ1-1, with 8 bases fitting TRBD1. CDR1 and CDR2 from the germline V gene are SGHTS and YDEGEE. V lost 0 bases to trimming and J lost 2 bases; unmatched junction nucleotides: 6. The CDR3 runs 16 residues. Here the CDR3 DNA reads TGTGCCAGCAGCTTGGAGTACAGGGGGGGAAACACTGAAGCTTTCTTT. Amino acids: CASSLEYRGGNTEAFF.

The chain has TRBV29-1 and TRBJ1-5, with 9 bases aligning to TRBD1. J was trimmed by 5 bases and V by 7 bases; bases with no gene match: 3. Germline V gene lookup returns CDR1 SQVTM and CDR2 ANQGSEA. The CDR3 length is 12 residues. CDR3 DNA sequence: TGCAGCGCTCGGACAGGGGATCAGCCCCAGCATTTT. This translates into CSARTGDQPQHF.

This chain links TRBV21-1 with TRBJ1-2. TRBV21-1 is listed as a pseudogene. The CDR3 runs 12 residues. CDR3 in DNA: TGTGCCAGCACCCCGGGGGACTATGGCTACACCTTC. Translated, it gives CASTPGDYGYTF.